Below, 5 T cell receptor beta chains from the same sample are listed, as sequenced in a study of Graves' ophthalmopathy and Graves' hyperthyroidism. TCR beta CDR3 regions were amplified from RNA transcripts. Scientists carried out first-round RT-PCR using HTBI primers and then a second-round multiplex PCR. TCRdb called the multiplex PCR reads again in MiXCR, with one record for every CDR3 protein. In the table there are hundreds of thousands of distinct CDR3 sequences, 20% to 25% of which are singletons. Sequenced input: peripheral blood. These receptors all come from a woman between 18 and 29 years old with stable Graves' hyperthyroidism. Some clones in this sample may be carry-over from other donors' samples.

Ten or more counts support this clonotype. J is TRBJ1-5 and V is TRBV12-3 or TRBV12-4, with no clear D. Trimming pared 6 bases from V and 0 bases from J, leaving 15 bases between. The CDR3 length is 16 residues. The CDR3 loop reads CASSPGEFYSNQPQHF. The DNA of the CDR3 is TGTGCCAGCAGCCCCGGGGAGTTCTATAGCAATCAGCCCCAGCATTTT.

The J gene is TRBJ1-5, the V gene TRBV18; 7 nucleotides line up with TRBD1. Germline loops: CDR1 KGHSH, CDR2 LQKENI. This CDR3 spans 14 amino acids. V gave up 8 bases and J gave up 7 bases; unmatched junction bases: 11. In DNA, the CDR3 is TGTGCCAGCCCATTAGGACAGGTAGCGCAGCCCCAGCATTTT. It translates to CASPLGQVAQPQHF.

The CDR3 sequence is CASSLCEVTEAFF. CDR3 coding DNA: TGTGCCAGCAGCTTATGCGAGGTCACTGAAGCTTTCTTT. The rearrangement uses TRBV7-9 and TRBJ1-1; no clear D. The CDR3 sequence is 13 residues long. Trimming cost V 2 bases and J 4 bases, with 8 bases left between them. Germline-derived CDR1 and CDR2 are SEHNR and FQNEAQ (reference sequence).

This clonotype was seen ten or more times. CDR3: CASSPRQGSGELFF. The CDR3 DNA is TGTGCCAGCAGCCCTAGACAGGGTTCCGGGGAGCTGTTTTTT. V and J are TRBV11-1 and TRBJ2-2, with 7 nucleotides matching TRBD1. From germline, CDR1 is SGHAT and CDR2 FQDESV (reference sequence). The trim removed 5 bases at V and 6 bases at J, leaving 6 bases unmatched. This CDR3 is 14 amino acids long.

This clonotype occurred many times. This CDR3 reads CAISRETGSYTEAFF. In nucleotides, the CDR3 is TGTGCCATCAGTCGGGAAACAGGGTCGTACACTGAAGCTTTCTTT. V and J are TRBV10-3 and TRBJ1-1; tentatively, D is TRBD1 (6 bases). Germline CDR1 and CDR2: ENHRY and SYGVKD. This CDR3 spans 15 amino acids. V was shortened by 5 bases and J by 3 bases, with 16 bases between the two germline ends.